This T cell receptor beta chain was recorded in a study of T cell repertoires in cytomegalovirus infection. In the study overall: A matching HLA type, together with CMV infection, was signaled by public TCR beta signatures.

A few counts support this clonotype. Its target is unknown. The V gene's germline CDR1 is SGHDN and CDR2 FVKESK. This CDR3 spans 13 amino acids. The V and J ends lost 1 base and 3 bases respectively, with 5 bases between them. A single record per CDR3 protein comes from TCRdb applying MiXCR to the reads. In the table there are approximately 200,000 distinct CDR3 sequences, approximately 28% of which are singletons. General observations from the study: Of the TCR beta families, the public ones yielded a cumulative frequency that identified carriers of CMV plus the relevant HLA. In two of eight donors, the top clonotype was HLA-C-restricted CMV-specific.

The TCR was taken from a human donor in good health (CMV status not recorded). Some clones in this sample may be carry-over from other donors' samples. The chain combines TRBV14 with TRBJ2-3; no reliable D call. Sequenced sample: PBMCs. DNA of the CDR3: TGTGCCAGCAGCCAAGGGCGTACAGATACGCAGTATTTT. Protein sequence: CASSQGRTDTQYF. The variable domain in full, completed from reference TRBV14 and TRBJ2-3, reads EAGVTQFPSHSVIEKGQTVTLRCDPISGHDNLYWYRRVMGKEIKFLLHFVKESKQDESGMPNNRFLAERTGGTYSTLKVQPAELEDSGVYFCASSQGRTDTQYFGPGTRLTVL.